The 10 T cell receptor beta chains given below trace back to one sample, sequenced in a study of T cell repertoires in cytomegalovirus infection (dated by TCRdb to about 2019). The instrument given in TCRdb is Illumina HiSeq 1500. TCRdb's own reprocessing of the public reads used fastp at Q25 and MiXCR and kept productive beta chains. Each record represents a unique CDR3 protein, reported with the most common genes and DNA among its rows. This sample is represented by approximately 500,000 distinct CDR3 sequences; approximately 11% of them were singletons. Of the sample, around 9.6% falls within the top ten clones. Specimen: PBMCs. Source of these receptors: a human donor in good health (CMV status not recorded). Some clones in this sample may be carry-over from other donors' samples.

The chain couples TRBV20-1 to TRBJ1-5; D may be TRBD1 (6 bases). Germline V gene lookup returns CDR1 DFQATT and CDR2 SNEGSKA (reference sequence). This CDR3 is 13 amino acids long. The germline V and J ends were trimmed by 3 bases and 5 bases, with 11 bases remaining between them. CDR3 sequence: CSASYRVDQPQHF. In nucleotides, the CDR3 is TGCAGTGCTAGTTACAGGGTCGATCAGCCCCAGCATTTT.

This clonotype was detected ten times or more. V usage is TRBV27 and J usage is TRBJ1-6; 10 nucleotides line up with TRBD1. The germline CDR1 and CDR2 sequences are MNHEY and SMNVEV (reference sequence). Trimming took 5 bases from V and 7 from J; bases not matched to a gene: 5. The CDR3 is 15 residues long. The CDR3 sequence is CASSTRTGGNSPLHF. The CDR3 bases are TGTGCCAGCAGTACTAGGACAGGGGGGAATTCACCCCTCCACTTT.

The rearrangement uses TRBV4-1 and TRBJ2-1; the match to TRBD2 covers 11 bases. This CDR3 has 16 amino acids. Germline-derived CDR1 and CDR2 are MGHRA and YSYEKL. The trim removed 2 bases at V and 5 bases at J, leaving 5 bases unmatched. Here the CDR3 DNA reads TGCGCCAGCAGCCAATTGGGACTAGCGGTTCACAATGAGCAGTTCTTC. This translates into CASSQLGLAVHNEQFF.

Ten or more counts support this clonotype. The rearrangement links TRBV2 to TRBJ2-7, with 9 positions matching TRBD1. Trimming removed 6 bases from V and 1 base from J; junction bases left unmatched: 1. CDR3 length: 13 residues. Germline-derived CDR1 and CDR2 are SNHLY and FYNNEI. This CDR3 is CASRDRGSYEQYF. The CDR3 DNA follows: TGTGCCAGCAGGGACAGGGGATCCTACGAGCAGTACTTC.

This clonotype was recorded many times. The chain has TRBV12-5 and TRBJ2-7, with unresolved D. Germline lookup yields CDR1 LGHNT and CDR2 FRNRAP. V gave up 7 bases and J gave up 2 bases, with 18 bases separating them. The CDR3 has 15 amino acids. DNA for the CDR3: TGTGCTAGTGCCTCCCCAGGCGATCGGGCCTACGAGCAGTACTTC. This codes for CASASPGDRAYEQYF.

The CDR3 loop reads CSARGGGAGQETQYF. CDR3 bases: TGCAGTGCTAGAGGGGGGGGGGCCGGTCAAGAGACCCAGTACTTC. The chain is built from TRBV20-1 and TRBJ2-5, with a possible D match to TRBD2 (7 bases). The germline V and J ends were trimmed by 1 base and 2 bases, with 14 bases remaining between them. In germline, CDR1 is DFQATT, CDR2 SNEGSKA (reference sequence). This CDR3 spans 15 amino acids.

This clonotype has only a few counts. V and J are TRBV20-1 and TRBJ1-1; 7 bases fit TRBD1. With V trimmed by 0 bases and J by 3 bases, 4 bases remained unmatched. This CDR3 has 14 amino acids. Germline lookup yields CDR1 DFQATT and CDR2 SNEGSKA (reference sequence). CDR3 bases: TGCAGTGCTAGAGACCCCCAGGGGGACACTGAAGCTTTCTTT. This sequence encodes CSARDPQGDTEAFF.

This clonotype was counted a few times. J is TRBJ1-5 and V is TRBV20-1; 7 bases map to TRBD1. The CDR3 totals 13 residues. Trimming removed 6 bases from V and 4 bases from J; junction bases left unmatched: 6. The germline V gene encodes CDR1 DFQATT and CDR2 SNEGSKA (reference sequence). The CDR3 protein is CSATGQPNQPQHF. As DNA, the CDR3 is TGCAGTGCCACGGGACAGCCTAATCAGCCCCAGCATTTT.

This clonotype turned up a few times. In DNA form, the CDR3 reads TGTGCCACCAGCAGAGACAGGGTTCCCAATGAGCAGTTCTTC. Amino acid sequence: CATSRDRVPNEQFF. The rearrangement links TRBV15 to TRBJ2-1; perhaps TRBD1 as D (5 bases). The CDR3 is made up of 14 amino acids. The V and J ends lost 0 bases and 6 bases respectively, with 9 bases between them. The germline gives CDR1 LNHNV, CDR2 YYDKDF (reference sequence).

The chain recombines TRBV18 with TRBJ1-2; 7 bases match TRBD1. Germline V lookup: CDR1 KGHSH, CDR2 LQKENI. J lost 4 bases, V lost 6 bases, and 8 bases had no gene match. The CDR3 totals 14 residues. The CDR3 region has the DNA TGTGCCAGCTCGTCCCAGGGGGAGATCTATGGCTACACCTTC. The encoded protein is CASSSQGEIYGYTF.